One sample yielded the 20 T cell receptor beta chains listed below, sequenced in a study of blood T cell repertoires in COVID-19. Repertoires were generated with immunoSEQ multiplex PCR, while TCRdb's copy carries only in-frame clones and drops some. The repertoire holds about 130,000 clones, with roughly 87% as singletons. Sequenced input: peripheral blood. All receptors derive from an elderly woman with acute or convalescent COVID-19.

V and J are TRBV6-5 and TRBJ2-5, with TRBD2 matching 8 bases. In germline, CDR1 is MNHEY, CDR2 SVGAGI. Trimming at V came to 7 bases and at J to 1 base, leaving 8 bases not matched to a gene. The CDR3 is 15 residues long. CDR3 nucleotides: TGTGCCAGCATGGGCGGGGGGTCGTCCCAAGAGACCCAGTACTTC. Protein: CASMGGGSSQETQYF.

The rearrangement uses TRBV6-1 and TRBJ2-3, with 11 nucleotides matching TRBD2. The V segment lost 4 bases and the J segment 5 bases; nucleotides outside the gene matches: 11. The CDR3 covers 17 residues. Germline values: CDR1 MNHNS, CDR2 SASEGT. CDR3 in amino acids: CASSARYSGGGIDTQYF. CDR3 in DNA: TGTGCCAGCAGTGCGAGATATAGCGGGGGGGGAATAGATACGCAGTATTTT.

The chain has TRBV19 and TRBJ2-3; D unresolved. From germline, CDR1 is LNHDA and CDR2 SQIVND (reference sequence). The CDR3 has 14 amino acids. Trimming left V 4 bases short and J 0 bases short, with 8 bases between. The CDR3 is CASSTRPSTDTQYF. The CDR3 region has the DNA TGTGCCAGTAGTACTAGACCCAGCACAGATACGCAGTATTTT.

This clone has just one count. The chain joins TRBV5-4 to TRBJ2-2, with 8 nucleotides matching TRBD2. V lost 3 bases to trimming and J lost 4 bases; unmatched junction nucleotides: 14. CDR3 length equals 18 residues. The germline V gene has CDR1 SGHNT and CDR2 YYREEE (reference sequence). Here the CDR3 DNA reads TGTGCCAGCAGCTCCGTATCCGCCGGGGGGGCTGGCACCGGGGAGCTGTTTTTT. Translating it yields CASSSVSAGGAGTGELFF. The variable domain in full, with the rest retrieved from reference TRBV5-4 and TRBJ2-2, is ETGVTQSPTHLIKTRGQQVTLRCSSQSGHNTVSWYQQALGQGPQFIFQYYREEENGRGNFPPRFSGLQFPNYSSELNVNALELDDSALYLCASSSVSAGGAGTGELFFGEGSRLTVL.

The chain carries TRBV4-1 and TRBJ1-5; 8 nucleotides agree with TRBD1. V shed 0 bases and J 4 bases; nucleotides not matched to a gene: 8. The germline gives CDR1 MGHRA, CDR2 YSYEKL. This CDR3 spans 17 amino acids. In DNA, the CDR3 is TGCGCCAGCAGCCAAGACATCTGGACAGGGCGGAATCAGCCCCAGCATTTT. Amino acids: CASSQDIWTGRNQPQHF.

Written as DNA, the CDR3 is TGTGCCACCAGTGACCCCGGTCCGGGAAACACCATATATTTT. Its translation: CATSDPGPGNTIYF. This chain links TRBV24-1 with TRBJ1-3, with D uncertain. Germline CDR1 reads KGHDR; CDR2 reads SFDVKD. This CDR3 has 14 residues. The V end lost 4 bases, the J end lost 4 bases, and 10 bases lay between the germline ends.

The V gene is TRBV5-1, the J gene TRBJ1-6; unclear D gene. This CDR3 is 15 amino acids long. V dropped 1 base and J dropped 4 bases, with 9 bases sitting between them. Germline CDR1 SGHRS, CDR2 YFSETQ. The CDR3 DNA sequence: TGCGCCAGCAGCTTGATCGAGACTTATAATTCACCCCTCCACTTT. Protein product: CASSLIETYNSPLHF.

The DNA for the CDR3 is TGTGCCAGCAGTCAACCCGGGACAGGGCATAGTGGCTACACCTTC. Translation: CASSQPGTGHSGYTF. The chain employs TRBV28 and TRBJ1-2, with 9 bases that match TRBD1. The junction had 11 bases not matched to a gene; V was cut back by 5 bases and J by 7 bases. Germline CDR1 and CDR2: MDHEN and SYDVKM. This CDR3 is 15 amino acids long.

This chain joins TRBV4-1 and TRBJ2-1, with 9 bases matching TRBD2. The CDR3 loop spans 18 amino acids. Trimming cost V 1 base and J 0 bases; bases outside gene matches: 7. Germline V gene sequence: CDR1 MGHRA, CDR2 YSYEKL. As DNA, the CDR3 is TGCGCCAGCAGCCAAGGGGATAGCGGGGGCTACTCCTACAATGAGCAGTTCTTC. As protein: CASSQGDSGGYSYNEQFF.

This rearrangement joins TRBV7-3 to TRBJ1-6, with TRBD1 as a possible D gene (5 bases). V was clipped by 0 bases and J by 10 bases, with 13 bases between them. The CDR3 runs to 15 residues. Per germline, CDR1 SGHTA and CDR2 FQGTGA. The CDR3 is CASSLTGVGGSPLHF. The CDR3 nucleotides read TGTGCCAGCAGCTTAACAGGGGTCGGTGGATCACCCCTCCACTTT. Supplemented by reference TRBV7-3 and TRBJ1-6, the full variable domain reads GAGVSQTPSNKVTEKGKYVELRCDPISGHTALYWYRQSLGQGPEFLIYFQGTGAADDSGLPNDRFFAVRPEGSVSTLKIQRTERGDSAVYLCASSLTGVGGSPLHFGNGTRLTVT.

V is TRBV27 and J is TRBJ1-2; 7 nucleotides line up with TRBD1. CDR1 is MNHEY and CDR2 is SMNVEV in the germline V gene (reference sequence). There are 17 residues in the CDR3. Trimming at V came to 3 bases and at J to 5 bases, leaving 15 bases not matched to a gene. As DNA, the CDR3 is TGTGCCAGCAGTTTTCGGCAGGGGGTCAATAAACCGTATGGCTACACCTTC. Amino acids: CASSFRQGVNKPYGYTF.

CDR3 amino acids: CASSLGGGEDYGYTF. CDR3 DNA: TGCGCCAGCAGCTTGGGAGGGGGCGAGGACTATGGCTACACCTTC. V usage is TRBV5-1 and J usage is TRBJ1-2; 7 nucleotides agree with TRBD1. With V trimmed by 0 bases and J by 3 bases, 5 bases remained unmatched. CDR3 length equals 15 residues. CDR1 is SGHRS and CDR2 is YFSETQ in the germline V gene.

The chain couples TRBV29-1 to TRBJ1-1; possible D gene TRBD1, 6 bases. Trimming removed 4 bases at V and 0 bases at J, with 12 bases between. CDR1 and CDR2 from the germline V gene are SQVTM and ANQGSEA. This CDR3 has 14 amino acids. In nucleotides, the CDR3 is TGCAGCGTTGCTAGGACAGTAATGAACACTGAAGCTTTCTTT. Protein product: CSVARTVMNTEAFF.

This clone was detected a few times. This chain joins TRBV4-3 and TRBJ2-1; 14 bases fit TRBD2. V lost 1 base, J lost 8 bases, and 7 bases stayed unmatched. The germline V gene has CDR1 LGHNA and CDR2 YSLEER. The CDR3 covers 17 residues. The CDR3: CASSQATTSGGADEQFF. The DNA of the CDR3 is TGCGCCAGCAGCCAAGCGACGACTAGCGGGGGGGCCGATGAGCAGTTCTTC.

The chain employs TRBV18 and TRBJ2-7; possible D gene TRBD2, 5 bases. The CDR3 consists of 14 residues. From germline, CDR1 is KGHSH and CDR2 LQKENI. Trimming removed 3 bases at V and 4 bases at J, with 13 bases between. The CDR3 is CASSPPGIPYEQYV. CDR3 coding DNA: TGTGCCAGCTCACCTCCGGGAATTCCTTACGAGCAGTACGTC.

The chain is built from TRBV19 and TRBJ1-5; D not resolved. The CDR3 covers 16 residues. The germline gives CDR1 LNHDA, CDR2 SQIVND (reference sequence). Trimming pared 4 bases from V and 3 bases from J, leaving 16 bases between. The CDR3 region has the DNA TGTGCCAGTAGTAATTCCGCTAAGGGAGACAATCAGCCCCAGCATTTT. Translation gives CASSNSAKGDNQPQHF.

The chain is built from TRBV6-5 and TRBJ1-6, with 8 bases lining up with TRBD1. This CDR3 spans 15 amino acids. The V and J ends lost 6 bases and 9 bases, in that order; junction bases with no gene match: 10. The germline V gene has CDR1 MNHEY and CDR2 SVGAGI. CDR3 nucleotide sequence: TGTGCCAGCAGCCGGTCCGGACAGGGAGGTTCACCCCTCCACTTT. Protein sequence: CASSRSGQGGSPLHF.

This chain links TRBV18 with TRBJ1-3; D unclear. V was clipped by 3 bases and J by 0 bases, with 15 bases between them. In germline, CDR1 is KGHSH, CDR2 LQKENI. The CDR3 has 17 residues. CDR3 protein: CASSPVRVQPSGNTIYF. In DNA form, the CDR3 reads TGTGCCAGCTCACCCGTGCGGGTGCAGCCCTCTGGAAACACCATATATTTT.

DNA for the CDR3: TGTGCCAGCAGTTACTCTGAGAGTATGAGCACCGGGGAGCTGTTTTTT. This gives the protein CASSYSESMSTGELFF. The chain carries TRBV6-5 and TRBJ2-2; the D is unclear. Trimming stripped 0 bases from V and 4 bases from J, with 12 bases between. The CDR3 runs 16 residues. Germline V CDR1 and CDR2: MNHEY, SVGAGI.

This clone is a singleton in its sample. The chain uses TRBV6-2 or TRBV6-3 and TRBJ2-2, with 9 positions matching TRBD1. The CDR3 totals 15 residues. After removal of 6 bases from V and 4 bases from J, the junction contained 6 bases not matched to a gene. Germline V lookup: CDR1 MNHEY, CDR2 SVGEGT. In nucleotides, the CDR3 is TGTGCCAGCAGATACGACAGGGGGAGCACCGGGGAGCTGTTTTTT. This codes for CASRYDRGSTGELFF.